This paragraph reports one T cell receptor (beta chain). What it recognizes is unknown. This CDR3 is 14 amino acids long. Trimming cost V 0 bases and J 4 bases, with 12 bases left between them. From germline, CDR1 is SQVTM and CDR2 ANQGSEA. This sample was taken from a study of T cell responses to AZD1222 COVID-19 vaccine. Repertoires were generated with immunoSEQ multiplex PCR, while TCRdb's copy carries only in-frame clones and drops some. This sample has some 180,000 clones; over 80% occur once, and the top ten carry about 10%. Overall study findings and caveats: Nearly half of unique spike-specific TCRs reportedly avoided B.1.351 and B.1.1.7 mutated regions.

The sequence was obtained from an adult in good health. This chain uses TRBV29-1 with TRBJ1-1; tentative D call: TRBD1 (5 bases). The starting material was peripheral blood, obtained on day 0 of AZD1222 vaccination. CDR3 sequence: CSVEDRAGTTEAFF. CDR3 in DNA: TGCAGCGTTGAAGATCGGGCTGGGACCACTGAAGCTTTCTTT.